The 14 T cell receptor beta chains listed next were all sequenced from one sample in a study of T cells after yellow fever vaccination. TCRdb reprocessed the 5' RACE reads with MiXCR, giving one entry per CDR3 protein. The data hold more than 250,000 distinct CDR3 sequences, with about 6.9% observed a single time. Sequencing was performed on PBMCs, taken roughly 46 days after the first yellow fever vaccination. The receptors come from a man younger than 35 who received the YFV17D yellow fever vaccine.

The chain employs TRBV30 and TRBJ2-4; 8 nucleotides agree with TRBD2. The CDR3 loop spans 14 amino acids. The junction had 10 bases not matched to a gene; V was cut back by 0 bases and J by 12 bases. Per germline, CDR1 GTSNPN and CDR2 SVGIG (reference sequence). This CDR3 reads CAWSVVGTRGAQYF. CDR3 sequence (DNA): TGTGCCTGGAGTGTAGTGGGGACTAGGGGCGCTCAGTACTTC.

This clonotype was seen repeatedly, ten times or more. The CDR3, as DNA: TGTGCCAGCCACACGATCGGGGCGGGCGGAAACACCATATATTTT. It yields the protein CASHTIGAGGNTIYF. The J gene is TRBJ1-3, the V gene TRBV7-2, with D perhaps matching TRBD1 (5 bases). The V gene lost 8 bases and the J gene lost 4 bases, with 18 bases spanning the gap. Per germline, CDR1 SGHTA and CDR2 FQGNSA. This CDR3 region has 15 residues. The whole variable domain, remainder taken from reference TRBV7-2 and TRBJ1-3, is GAGVSQSPSNKVTEKGKDVELRCDPISGHTALYWYRQSLGQGLEFLIYFQGNSAPDKSGLPSDRFSAERTGGSVSTLTIQRTQQEDSAVYLCASHTIGAGGNTIYFGEGSWLTVV.

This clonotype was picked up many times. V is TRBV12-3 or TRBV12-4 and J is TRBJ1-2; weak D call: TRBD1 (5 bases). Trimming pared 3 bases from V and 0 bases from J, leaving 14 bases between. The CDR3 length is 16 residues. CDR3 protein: CASSFSRGTANYGYTF. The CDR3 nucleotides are TGTGCCAGCAGTTTCTCCCGGGGGACTGCTAACTATGGCTACACCTTC.

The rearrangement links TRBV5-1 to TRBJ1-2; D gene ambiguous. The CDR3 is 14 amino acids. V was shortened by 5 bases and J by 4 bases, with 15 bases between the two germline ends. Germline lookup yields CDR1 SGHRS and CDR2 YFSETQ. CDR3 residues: CASRVSWLFYGYTF. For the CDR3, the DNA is TGCGCCAGCAGGGTCTCGTGGCTTTTCTATGGCTACACCTTC. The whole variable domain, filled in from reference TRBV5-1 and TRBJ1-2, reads KAGVTQTPRYLIKTRGQQVTLSCSPISGHRSVSWYQQTPGQGLQFLFEYFSETQRNKGNFPGRFSGRQFSNSRSEMNVSTLELGDSALYLCASRVSWLFYGYTFGSGTRLTVV.

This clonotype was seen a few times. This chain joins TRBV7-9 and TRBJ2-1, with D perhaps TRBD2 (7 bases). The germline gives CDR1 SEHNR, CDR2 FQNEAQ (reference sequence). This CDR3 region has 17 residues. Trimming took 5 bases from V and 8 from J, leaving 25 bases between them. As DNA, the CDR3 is TGTGCCAGCAGCGGGACAAATGGGGGGGGCCCTAGGGATGAGCAGTTCTTC. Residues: CASSGTNGGGPRDEQFF.

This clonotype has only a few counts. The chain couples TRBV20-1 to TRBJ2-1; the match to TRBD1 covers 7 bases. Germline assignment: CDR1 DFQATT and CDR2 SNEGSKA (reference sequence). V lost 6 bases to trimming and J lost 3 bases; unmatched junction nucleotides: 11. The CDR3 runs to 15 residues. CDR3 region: CSAPPAAGGYNEQFF. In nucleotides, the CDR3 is TGCAGTGCACCGCCCGCGGCAGGGGGCTACAATGAGCAGTTCTTC.

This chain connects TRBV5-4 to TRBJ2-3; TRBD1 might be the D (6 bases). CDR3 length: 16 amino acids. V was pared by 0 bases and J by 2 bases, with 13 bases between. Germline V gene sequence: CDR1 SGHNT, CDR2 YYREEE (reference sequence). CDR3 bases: TGTGCCAGCAGCTTGGTGGCAGGGACATACACAGATACGCAGTATTTT. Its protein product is CASSLVAGTYTDTQYF.

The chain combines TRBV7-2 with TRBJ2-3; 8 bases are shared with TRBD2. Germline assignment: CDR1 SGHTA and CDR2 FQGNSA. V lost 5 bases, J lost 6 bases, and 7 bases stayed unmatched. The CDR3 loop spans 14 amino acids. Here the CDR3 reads CASSGTRGGDTQYF. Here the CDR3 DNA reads TGTGCCAGCAGCGGGACTAGGGGCGGGGATACGCAGTATTTT.

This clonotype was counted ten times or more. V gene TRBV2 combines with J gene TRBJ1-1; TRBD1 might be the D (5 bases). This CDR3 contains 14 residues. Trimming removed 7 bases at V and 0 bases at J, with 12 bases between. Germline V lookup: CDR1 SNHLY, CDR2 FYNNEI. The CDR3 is CASKIDRLNTEAFF. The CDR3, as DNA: TGTGCCAGCAAAATCGACAGATTGAACACTGAAGCTTTCTTT. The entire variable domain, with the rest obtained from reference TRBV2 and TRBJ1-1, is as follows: EPEVTQTPSHQVTQMGQEVILRCVPISNHLYFYWYRQILGQKVEFLVSFYNNEISEKSEIFDDQFSVERPDGSNFTLKIRSTKLEDSAMYFCASKIDRLNTEAFFGQGTRLTVV.

CDR3 amino acids: CATSDVASGGAFF. The CDR3 coding sequence is TGTGCCACCAGTGATGTGGCTAGCGGGGGTGCGTTCTTC. The V gene is TRBV24-1, the J gene TRBJ2-1; 10 nucleotides align to TRBD2. Germline CDR1 is KGHDR and CDR2 is SFDVKD. V shed 3 bases and J 15 bases; nucleotides not matched to a gene: 7. This CDR3 contains 13 residues.

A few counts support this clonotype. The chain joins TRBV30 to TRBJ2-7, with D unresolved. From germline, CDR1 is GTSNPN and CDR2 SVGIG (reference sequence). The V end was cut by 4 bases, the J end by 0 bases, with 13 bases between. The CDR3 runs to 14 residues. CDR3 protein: CAWNIDGSSYEQYF. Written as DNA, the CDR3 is TGTGCCTGGAACATCGACGGCAGCTCCTACGAGCAGTACTTC.

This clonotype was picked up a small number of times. The CDR3 sequence: CATTHLGQGTDTQYF. As DNA, the CDR3 is TGTGCCACCACCCACCTCGGACAGGGTACAGATACGCAGTATTTT. This chain joins TRBV15 and TRBJ2-3; TRBD1 matches at 8 bases. V shed 7 bases and J 3 bases; nucleotides not matched to a gene: 9. CDR3 length: 15 amino acids. CDR1 is LNHNV, CDR2 YYDKDF, per germline (reference sequence).

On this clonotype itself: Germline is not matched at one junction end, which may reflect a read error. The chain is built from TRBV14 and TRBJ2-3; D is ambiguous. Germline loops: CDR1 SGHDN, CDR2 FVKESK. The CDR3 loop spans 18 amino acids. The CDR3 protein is CAISLTFVGPTVGDTQYF. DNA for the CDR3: TGTGCCATCAGCCTTACGTTCGTAGGGCCAACGGTGGGAGATACGCAGTATTTT.

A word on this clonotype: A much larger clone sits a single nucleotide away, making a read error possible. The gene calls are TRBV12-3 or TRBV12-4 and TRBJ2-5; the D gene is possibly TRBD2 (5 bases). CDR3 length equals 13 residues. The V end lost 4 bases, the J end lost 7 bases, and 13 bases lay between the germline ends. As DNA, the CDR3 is TGTGCCAGCAGTTCGGAGGTTCACGGGACCCAGTACTTC. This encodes CASSSEVHGTQYF.